This T cell receptor beta chain was recovered during a study of blood T cell repertoires in COVID-19. This CDR3 spans 11 amino acids. The V gene's germline CDR1 is GTSNPN and CDR2 SVGIG (reference sequence). V dropped 4 bases and J dropped 5 bases, with 9 bases sitting between them. Sequenced by immunoSEQ multiplex PCR; TCRdb stores in-frame clones only, minus some. The data hold roughly 130,000 clones, with about 86% observed a single time. Ten or more counts support this clone. This sequence originates from a man aged 45-60 years who had recovered from COVID-19. This rearrangement joins TRBV30 to TRBJ2-7; D might be TRBD1 (6 bases). Sequenced: PBMCs or T cells enriched from blood (not recorded which). DNA for the CDR3: TGTGCCTGGACTAACAGGGACGAGCAGTACTTC. It is translated as CAWTNRDEQYF.